The 27 T cell receptor beta chains listed next were all sequenced from one sample in a study of CD8 T cells in Susac syndrome. With random hexamers, about 0.45 to 1 ug RNA was reverse transcribed. TCRdb reanalysed the immunoSEQ multiplex PCR reads using MiXCR and keeps one entry per CDR3 protein. Of around 270,000 distinct CDR3 sequences listed, roughly 85% are singletons. The specimen sequenced was CD8+ T cells from PBMCs. The receptors were sampled from a human donor with multiple sclerosis.

In its sample, this clonotype was seen once. The chain employs TRBV7-9 and TRBJ1-2; tentatively, D is TRBD1 (6 bases). The CDR3 consists of 14 residues. Germline lookup yields CDR1 SEHNR and CDR2 FQNEAQ (reference sequence). The V gene lost 3 bases and the J gene lost 5 bases, with 13 bases spanning the gap. The chain's CDR3 is CASSLGHWIYGYTF. CDR3 coding DNA: TGTGCCAGCAGCTTGGGACACTGGATTTATGGCTACACCTTC.

The chain uses TRBV20-1 and TRBJ1-3, with a weak D call TRBD1 (5 bases). This CDR3 region has 14 residues. The germline V gene encodes CDR1 DFQATT and CDR2 SNEGSKA (reference sequence). The V end was cut by 4 bases, the J end by 4 bases, with 14 bases between. CDR3 DNA: TGCAGTGCTAAGGACATCCCCTCGGGAAACACCATATATTTT. As protein: CSAKDIPSGNTIYF.

This clonotype is a singleton in its sample. This chain links TRBV6-2 or TRBV6-3 with TRBJ2-7, with TRBD2 identical over 11 bases. Looked up from germline, CDR1 is MNHEY and CDR2 is SVGEGT. After removal of 6 bases from V and 2 bases from J, the junction contained 6 bases not matched to a gene. CDR3 length: 15 amino acids. The CDR3 here is CASSQISGRAYEQYF. CDR3 in DNA: TGTGCCAGCAGCCAAATTAGCGGGAGGGCCTACGAGCAGTACTTC.

This clonotype has a handful of counts. The gene calls are TRBV5-4 and TRBJ2-7; 7 nucleotides line up with TRBD1. Per the germline V gene, CDR1 is SGHNT and CDR2 is YYREEE (reference sequence). The CDR3 is 14 amino acids. V dropped 4 bases and J dropped 2; count of bases not matched to a gene: 6. CDR3 DNA sequence: TGTGCCAGCAGCCCCCCGGGACAGACCTACGAGCAGTACTTC. This codes for CASSPPGQTYEQYF.

V is TRBV9 and J is TRBJ2-3; maybe TRBD2 (5 bases). Deletions cut 0 bases from V and 3 bases from J, with 11 bases between. The CDR3 has 15 residues. The germline V gene has CDR1 SGDLS and CDR2 YYNGEE. The chain's CDR3 is CASSVVSGRTDTQYF. CDR3 nucleotide sequence: TGTGCCAGCAGCGTAGTCTCGGGAAGAACAGATACGCAGTATTTT.

The rearrangement joins TRBV4-2 to TRBJ2-7; tentative D call: TRBD2 (6 bases). The germline gives CDR1 LGHNA, CDR2 YNFKEQ. The CDR3 is made up of 13 amino acids. Trimming removed 3 bases from V and 0 bases from J, with 6 bases in between. CDR3 protein: CASSQDYSYEQYF. CDR3 bases: TGTGCCAGCAGCCAGGACTACTCCTACGAGCAGTACTTC.

This sequence joins TRBV7-2 and TRBJ1-1; D is undetermined. Germline V CDR1 and CDR2: SGHTA, FQGNSA. The V end was cut by 7 bases, the J end by 0 bases, with 9 bases between. CDR3 length equals 13 residues. The chain's CDR3 is CASTLGMNTEAFF. CDR3 DNA sequence: TGTGCCAGCACTCTGGGGATGAACACTGAAGCTTTCTTT.

V gene TRBV12-3 or TRBV12-4 combines with J gene TRBJ2-7; 12 nucleotides agree with TRBD2. There are 20 residues in the CDR3. The J segment lost 0 bases and the V segment lost 5 bases, leaving 17 bases of the junction unmatched. The DNA of the CDR3 is TGTGCCAGCAGTATGCTCCCCGGACTAGCGGGAAGCATGAGCTCCTACGAGCAGTACTTC. This sequence encodes CASSMLPGLAGSMSSYEQYF.

This rearrangement joins TRBV6-5 to TRBJ2-1; 11 nucleotides match TRBD2. The germline CDR1 and CDR2 sequences are MNHEY and SVGAGI. The CDR3 has 19 amino acids. V trimming: 0 bases; J trimming: 4 bases; junction bases outside the gene matches: 11. In nucleotides, the CDR3 is TGTGCCAGCAGTTACTCTGGGTGGTCCAGACTAGCGGGGTACAATGAGCAGTTCTTC. As protein: CASSYSGWSRLAGYNEQFF.

The chain links TRBV14 to TRBJ1-2; the match to TRBD1 covers 8 bases. Germline CDR1 reads SGHDN; CDR2 reads FVKESK. This CDR3 comprises 14 residues. V trimming: 6 bases; J trimming: 3 bases; junction bases outside the gene matches: 6. CDR3 in DNA: TGTGCCAGCAGATTCAGGGGGCGTGACTATGGCTACACCTTC. It yields the protein CASRFRGRDYGYTF.

The chain is built from TRBV4-1 and TRBJ1-1; D remains ambiguous. Deletions cut 1 base from V and 0 bases from J, with 9 bases between. CDR1 MGHRA and CDR2 YSYEKL come from the germline V gene. The CDR3 contains 15 residues. DNA of the CDR3: TGCGCCAGCAGCCAAGGGCCGAGTATGAACACTGAAGCTTTCTTT. Protein sequence: CASSQGPSMNTEAFF.

The V and J genes are TRBV20-1 and TRBJ1-1, with 7 bases aligning to TRBD1. V shed 6 bases and J 3 bases; nucleotides not matched to a gene: 10. The CDR3 sequence is 14 residues long. Germline CDR1 and CDR2: DFQATT and SNEGSKA (reference sequence). CDR3 sequence reads: CSAPPIQGYTEAFF. In nucleotides, the CDR3 is TGCAGTGCCCCGCCGATACAGGGGTACACTGAAGCTTTCTTT.

The chain uses TRBV10-3 and TRBJ2-3, with D possibly TRBD1 on 6 matching bases. The CDR3 is 17 amino acids. V was trimmed by 0 bases and J by 3 bases, leaving 16 bases between them. Per the germline V gene, CDR1 is ENHRY and CDR2 is SYGVKD. The CDR3 loop is CAISESPGALRTDTQYF. The CDR3, as DNA: TGTGCCATCAGTGAGTCGCCAGGGGCGTTGAGGACAGATACGCAGTATTTT.

This chain connects TRBV28 to TRBJ2-5, with 9 bases lining up with TRBD1. This CDR3 is 13 amino acids long. Unmatched junction bases numbered 5, after V lost 6 bases and J lost 6 bases. Germline CDR1 is MDHEN and CDR2 is SYDVKM. The CDR3 DNA follows: TGTGCCAGCAGCACGGACAGGGGAAAGACCCAGTACTTC. It translates to CASSTDRGKTQYF.

The rearrangement joins TRBV12-3 or TRBV12-4 to TRBJ2-3; D might be TRBD2 (5 bases). The CDR3 length is 13 residues. The ends were cut back, 6 bases at V and 6 bases at J, with 13 bases in the middle. DNA for the CDR3: TGTGCCAGCAGAACGGGATGGGCGGATACGCAGTATTTT. It yields the protein CASRTGWADTQYF.

The V call is TRBV28, the J call TRBJ2-6, with D uncertain. Trimming removed 3 bases at V and 4 bases at J, with 4 bases between. The CDR3 contains 13 residues. Germline assignment: CDR1 MDHEN and CDR2 SYDVKM. CDR3 DNA: TGTGCCAGCAGTTTCGCCGGGGCCAACGTCCTGACTTTC. Translation gives CASSFAGANVLTF.

This clonotype was observed a single time. This sequence joins TRBV28 and TRBJ2-3, with no clear D. The CDR3 length is 15 residues. Germline values: CDR1 MDHEN, CDR2 SYDVKM. Trimming removed 6 bases at V and 2 bases at J, with 15 bases between. Here the CDR3 DNA reads TGTGCCAGCAGCCTCGTAGGGCTTTACACAGATACGCAGTATTTT. This codes for CASSLVGLYTDTQYF.

The chain is built from TRBV4-3 and TRBJ2-7; D unclear. CDR1 and CDR2 (germline): LGHNA, YSLEER. Deletions cut 0 bases from V and 0 bases from J, with 9 bases between. The CDR3 totals 15 residues. The CDR3 coding sequence is TGCGCCAGCAGCCAAGAGACCTCGAGCTCCTACGAGCAGTACTTC. Protein: CASSQETSSSYEQYF.

The J gene is TRBJ2-2, the V gene TRBV19; TRBD2 aligns across 7 bases. The trim removed 6 bases at V and 2 bases at J, leaving 3 bases unmatched. Germline assignment: CDR1 LNHDA and CDR2 SQIVND (reference sequence). The CDR3 runs 14 residues. CDR3 region: CASRAGRNTGELFF. CDR3 nucleotide sequence: TGTGCCAGTAGAGCGGGACGAAACACCGGGGAGCTGTTTTTT.

This sequence joins TRBV12-3 or TRBV12-4 and TRBJ2-7; 8 bases line up with TRBD2. V lost 3 bases to trimming and J lost 6 bases; unmatched junction nucleotides: 7. The CDR3 extends over 14 amino acids. CDR3 residues: CASSFGTSLLEQYF. The CDR3 coding sequence is TGTGCCAGCAGTTTCGGGACTAGTCTTCTCGAGCAGTACTTC.

The chain employs TRBV12-3 or TRBV12-4 and TRBJ1-2, with D maybe TRBD1 (5 bases). V lost 5 bases, J lost 7 bases, and 11 bases lay in between. This CDR3 has 12 residues. For the CDR3, the DNA is TGTGCCAGCAGTCGACAAGGGGTTGGCTACACCTTC. It specifies CASSRQGVGYTF.

The chain combines TRBV28 with TRBJ2-6; D ambiguous. This CDR3 region has 16 residues. Trimming took off 5 bases at V and 0 bases at J, with 11 bases between the two ends. The germline V gene encodes CDR1 MDHEN and CDR2 SYDVKM. The CDR3 spells CASSHYYSSGANVLTF. DNA for the CDR3: TGTGCCAGCAGTCACTACTACAGCTCTGGGGCCAACGTCCTGACTTTC.

The V gene is TRBV30, the J gene TRBJ1-1; D remains unclear. The CDR3 extends over 12 amino acids. V was trimmed by 5 bases and J by 0 bases, leaving 7 bases between them. Germline V gene lookup returns CDR1 GTSNPN and CDR2 SVGIG (reference sequence). The CDR3 loop reads CAWEGVNTEAFF. CDR3 bases: TGTGCCTGGGAGGGCGTGAACACTGAAGCTTTCTTT.

The CDR3 coding sequence is TGTGCCAGCACAATCCACCCAAGCGGGAGGTCCTACAATGAGCAGTTCTTC. Protein product: CASTIHPSGRSYNEQFF. This sequence joins TRBV27 and TRBJ2-1; 9 nucleotides agree with TRBD2. Germline loops: CDR1 MNHEY, CDR2 SMNVEV (reference sequence). Trimming removed 7 bases from V and 1 base from J; junction bases left unmatched: 11. The CDR3 runs to 17 residues.

The J gene is TRBJ2-5, the V gene TRBV7-9; 12 nucleotides match TRBD1. The germline V gene has CDR1 SEHNR and CDR2 FQNEAQ (reference sequence). The trim removed 5 bases at V and 4 bases at J, leaving 8 bases unmatched. This CDR3 spans 16 amino acids. The CDR3: CASSPEGQGARETQYF. The CDR3 DNA follows: TGTGCCAGCAGCCCAGAGGGACAGGGGGCAAGAGAGACCCAGTACTTC. Drawing the rest from reference TRBV7-9 and TRBJ2-5, the complete variable domain is DTGVSQNPRHKITKRGQNVTFRCDPISEHNRLYWYRQTLGQGPEFLTYFQNEAQLEKSRLLSDRFSAERPKGSFSTLEIQRTEQGDSAMYLCASSPEGQGARETQYFGPGTRLLVL.

This clonotype has only one observation. V and J are TRBV4-1 and TRBJ2-1, with TRBD1 matching 7 bases. The germline V gene encodes CDR1 MGHRA and CDR2 YSYEKL. CDR3 length: 16 residues. V lost 4 bases to trimming and J lost 2 bases; unmatched junction nucleotides: 8. CDR3 residues: CASSLAGTAPYNEQFF. The DNA for the CDR3 is TGCGCCAGCAGCCTAGCCGGGACAGCACCCTACAATGAGCAGTTCTTC.

The V gene is TRBV28, the J gene TRBJ2-7; 7 positions agree with TRBD2. J gave up 0 bases and V 3 bases, and 5 bases lay outside the gene matches. CDR3 length equals 15 residues. The germline gives CDR1 MDHEN, CDR2 SYDVKM. The CDR3 is CASSFRREGSYEQYF. DNA for the CDR3: TGTGCCAGCAGTTTCCGGAGGGAGGGCTCCTACGAGCAGTACTTC.